The sequence of this T cell receptor beta chain was determined in a study of T cell clones after liver transplantation. Looking at the study overall: Third-party-reactive TCRbeta sequences from pre-transplant mixed lymphocyte reactions served as antigen-independent comparators. Standard immunosuppression, with no induction, continued until 12-24 months after transplant.

The protocol was immunoSEQ multiplex PCR, while the TCRdb copy is restricted to in-frame clones and leaves out a portion. Of roughly 100,000 clones listed, approximately 85% were seen once; the top ten hold over 0.75%. CDR3 length equals 17 residues. V shed 4 bases and J shed 5 bases, with 22 bases lying between them. Germline V lookup: CDR1 SGHDT, CDR2 YYEEEE. Sequencing used CD4+ T cells from blood, obtained before liver transplant. V and J are TRBV5-6 and TRBJ2-1, with TRBD2 as a possible D gene (6 bases). The origin of this receptor is a human donor who received a liver transplant. CDR3 protein: CASSAKRLARRDNEQFF. In DNA form, the CDR3 reads TGTGCCAGCAGCGCCAAAAGGCTAGCGCGTCGTGACAATGAGCAGTTCTTC. Full variable domain (missing parts from reference TRBV5-6 and TRBJ2-1): DAGVTQSPTHLIKTRGQQVTLRCSPKSGHDTVSWYQQALGQGPQFIFQYYEEEERQRGNFPDRFSGHQFPNYSSELNVNALLLGDSALYLCASSAKRLARRDNEQFFGPGTRLTVL.